These 8 T cell receptor beta chains originate from one sample sequenced in a study of T cells in Graves' hyperthyroidism and ophthalmopathy. Amplified TCR beta CDR3 regions derived from RNA transcripts. Initially, a first-round RT-PCR of the TCR CDR3 employed the HTBI primer set. MiXCR, run by TCRdb on the multiplex PCR reads, gives a single entry per CDR3 protein. This table has hundreds of thousands of distinct CDR3 sequences, 14% to 15% appearing once. Sequencing was done on a sample of blood. The receptors stem from a woman in her thirties or forties with Graves' ophthalmopathy.

At least ten counts were recorded for this clonotype. The rearrangement uses TRBV10-3 and TRBJ2-1; 12 bases are a match to TRBD1. Germline loops: CDR1 ENHRY, CDR2 SYGVKD. V was pared by 7 bases and J by 8 bases, with 6 bases of the junction left unmatched. CDR3 length equals 14 residues. For the CDR3, the DNA is TGTGCCATCACCCGGGACAGGGGGCTCGATGAGCAGTTCTTC. Its protein product is CAITRDRGLDEQFF.

This clonotype was found many times. A read error is possible here, since a much larger clone lies one base away. The chain carries TRBV2 and TRBJ2-7; D is perhaps TRBD1 (6 bases). This CDR3 region has 11 residues. The germline gives CDR1 SNHLY, CDR2 FYNNEI. The V gene lost 6 bases and the J gene lost 5 bases, with 8 bases spanning the gap. CDR3 sequence (DNA): TGTGCCAGCAGACAGGGCAACGAGCAGTACTTC. It translates to CASRQGNEQYF.

In its sample, this clonotype was seen many times. This chain connects TRBV28 to TRBJ2-5, with D unresolved. Germline V CDR1 and CDR2: MDHEN, SYDVKM. The CDR3 consists of 13 residues. The V end was cut by 5 bases, the J end by 1 base, with 8 bases between. As DNA, the CDR3 is TGTGCCAGCAGTAACGAAGTCCAAGAGACCCAGTACTTC. Amino acids: CASSNEVQETQYF.

The chain couples TRBV19 to TRBJ1-1; D gene ambiguous. The CDR3 totals 12 residues. The V end lost 3 bases, the J end lost 4 bases, and 6 bases lay between the germline ends. The germline V gene has CDR1 LNHDA and CDR2 SQIVND (reference sequence). The CDR3 DNA follows: TGTGCCAGTAGTATTTTTGGCACTGAAGCTTTCTTT. It is translated as CASSIFGTEAFF.

Many counts were recorded for this clonotype. This CDR3 is CASKGTHTEAFF. The CDR3, as DNA: TGTGCCAGCAAGGGGACACACACTGAAGCTTTCTTT. The J gene is TRBJ1-1, the V gene TRBV28, with D possibly being TRBD1 (6 bases). Germline values: CDR1 MDHEN, CDR2 SYDVKM. V lost 7 bases and J lost 3, with 9 bases in between. This CDR3 has 12 amino acids.

At least ten counts were recorded for this clonotype. V usage is TRBV7-9 and J usage is TRBJ1-2; D call uncertain. Germline V gene sequence: CDR1 SEHNR, CDR2 FQNEAQ (reference sequence). Trimming took off 6 bases at V and 3 bases at J, with 14 bases between the two ends. CDR3 length: 14 residues. CDR3 sequence: CASSPGLPDYGYTF. The CDR3 DNA follows: TGTGCCAGCAGTCCAGGCCTGCCGGACTATGGCTACACCTTC.

This clonotype was seen many times. V is TRBV12-3 or TRBV12-4 and J is TRBJ2-7; possibly TRBD2 for D (6 bases). V lost 3 bases and J 2 bases, leaving 11 bases between the germline ends. The CDR3 sequence is 14 residues long. The CDR3 sequence: CASSFGAGTYEQYF. The CDR3 nucleotides read TGTGCCAGCAGTTTCGGCGCGGGAACCTACGAGCAGTACTTC.

The chain links TRBV5-4 to TRBJ2-5, with 12 positions matching TRBD2. The CDR3 length is 15 residues. The J segment lost 7 bases and the V segment lost 4 bases, leaving 8 bases of the junction unmatched. The V gene's germline CDR1 is SGHNT and CDR2 YYREEE (reference sequence). The CDR3 DNA is TGTGCCAGCAGCCCCGGGACTAGCGGGCCAGGGACCCAGTACTTC. As protein: CASSPGTSGPGTQYF.